This record covers a single T cell receptor beta chain. The antigen it binds to is not known. No base quality values were provided; no much bigger clone lies one nucleotide off. This specimen comes from a study of cytomegalovirus exposure and HLA in healthy donors listed by TCRdb under 2017. Background for the entire study: According to an earlier analysis of around 600 of the donors, some 170 million T cells yielded 90 million to 130 million unique TCR beta sequences and around 300 Gb of sequence data. About 300 gigabases of sequencing data and approximately 92 million unique TCR sequences made up an early release that covered some 640 HLA-typed donors. Among the roughly 370 genotyped donors, around 79% belonged to the genetic ancestry cluster associated with self-reported Caucasian donors. The study was designed to test whether signatures of past pathogen exposure could be identified by cataloging public T cell receptors. The T cell repertoires of 666 subjects were profiled by immunosequencing and related to cytomegalovirus serostatus. Along with the approximately 700-subject first cohort, a separate validation cohort of over 90 different subjects was used. The study combined high-throughput TCR immunosequencing, statistical association of individual TCRs with disease status, and machine learning to predict cytomegalovirus infection status. In a later analysis, previously published TCR beta repertoires from roughly 710 donors were re-analyzed and high-resolution HLA genotyping was added so that TCR occurrence patterns could be studied. In the later analysis, no new phenotypic data were used to find candidate immune exposures; instead, reliance was placed on TCR beta sequences and their occurrence across donors. To decide whether each TCR beta V gene segment behaved as functional or pseudogenic, an earlier analysis of some 600 of the donors relied on high-throughput TCR beta sequencing. Donor age, sex, ethnicity and CMV serostatus were collected together with the repertoire data. A later genetic analysis took genome-wide SNP genotypes for about 65% of the roughly 670 donors and used that subset as a discovery cohort. All discovery cohort repertoires had been generated on a single sequencing platform. HLA typing included class I and class II loci at four-digit resolution. Typing coverage varied by locus: about 620-630 donors for A, B, C, DRB1 and DQB1; about 520 for DQA1; over 600 for DPA1; 450 to 480 for DPB1. Four or five DR-DQ haplotypes were treated as single units for association and clustering because of strong linkage in the cohort. Across 398 genotyped donors of the cohort, an average of roughly 250,000 unique TCR beta nucleotide sequences per donor were sequenced, and 15% to 20% of those sequences were non-productive.

Library method: the immunoSEQ multiplex PCR assay. For the multiplex PCR, a mixture combining 60 forward primers for TCR Vbeta segments and 13 reverse primers for TCR Jbeta segments was used. The CDR3 region of rearranged TCR beta genes was amplified from genomic DNA by a multiplex PCR assay. The amplified TCR beta libraries were sequenced on the Illumina HiSeq System as 87-base-pair reads. The authors' pipeline ran thus. In a later analysis, 77 million or so unique TCR beta chains were counted across the 666 repertoires, and roughly 10 million of these chains were shared by at least two donors. A nearest-neighbor algorithm error-corrected the raw reads and collapsed the reads into unique sequences, merging closely related sequences to remove PCR and sequencing errors. CDR3 sequences were aligned to IMGT reference sequences to assign V, D and J gene segments. For a sequence to be retained, at least a six-nucleotide match to both a V gene segment and a J gene segment was required. Rearrangements were called productive when the CDR3 lacked stop codons and stayed in frame with V and J; all others were non-productive. CDR3 was defined by IMGT convention, running from the second conserved V-encoded cysteine to the conserved J-encoded phenylalanine. In an earlier analysis of just under 600 of the donors, sequences lacking an unambiguous match to a single V gene segment were excluded. In an earlier analysis of several hundred of the donors, V segments were called functional above 56.7% productive rearrangements and were called segregating when the between-donor standard deviation exceeded 5%. A statistical classification framework was built to diagnose cytomegalovirus status from the catalog of TCR beta chain sequences. A later analysis assigned V and J genes by comparing TCR nucleotide sequences with IMGT/GENE-DB human TR gene sequences. The TCRdist pipeline was used in a later analysis to assign CDR3 sequences and most-parsimonious VDJ recombination scenarios. In a later analysis, every TCR beta chain was defined by the combination of its CDR3 amino acid sequence and its V-gene family, and reads without a unique V-gene family were dropped. A later analysis removed over 500 highly shared, low-generation-probability nucleotide sequences to deal with suspected cross-contamination and a sequencing artifact. In a later analysis, a clonal expansion index for each public chain was calculated from normalized within-repertoire ranks of inferred template counts. Generation probabilities in a later analysis came from a VDJ recombination model fitted to out-of-frame rearrangements, and those results were checked against IGoR. In a later analysis, hypergeometric tests were used to score TCR-TCR, TCR-HLA and TCR-CMV co-occurrence, with a repertoire-size bias correction applied to TCR pairs. A later analysis estimated false discovery rates by permuting HLA or CMV assignments 20 times. In a later analysis, co-occurring TCRs were grouped with DBSCAN, and TCRdist sequence similarity was added when clustering was performed within HLA-allele-positive subsets. Repertoires with fewer than 30,000 or more than 120,000 public chains, plus five repertoires with anomalous nucleotide sharing, were excluded from co-occurrence clustering. The source is immuneACCESS, and TCRdb retained only in-frame sequences with V and J called. Part of the clones is not carried over; for the studies checked, unresolved V genes explain less than half of this, and the remainder is unexplained. The V and J calls and clone size are taken from that table; D and trimming were inferred from the DNA. Across this sample there are about 160,000 clones, with about 82% seen only once. The ten biggest clones cover 2% to 2.5% of the sample.

Spanning cysteine to phenylalanine, the CDR3 consists of 18 amino acids. Left in the record is the CDR3 DNA by itself, 54 bases read in frame from the first base. V has 1 base trimmed and J has 1 base trimmed; junction bases matching no gene number 8. As encoded in the germline V gene, CDR1 is SGHTA while CDR2 is FQGNSA. The cohort was made up of approximately 700 healthy bone marrow donors. Cohort members were all nominally healthy when sampled, although unrecorded immune exposures were likely present. The donor tested CMV seronegative, placing the donor among the 350 or so seronegative members of the cohort. A peripheral blood sample was provided by each donor, and peripheral blood mononuclear cells were used for TCR beta sequencing. The Qiagen DNeasy Blood Extraction Kit was used to extract genomic DNA from the blood cell samples. Overall results and qualifications from the work: Three of the identified cytomegalovirus-associated TCR beta chains were confirmed in vitro to be specific for cytomegalovirus antigens. The cohort was sequenced for TCR beta chains only, and without alpha or paired-chain data the features that could be detected were limited. While some public TCRs were present in many individuals, most TCR sequences turned up only very rarely across donors. Linkage disequilibrium might explain the correlated functional status among segregating V segments, but an unknown experimental factor could not be excluded. A further reported finding was that TCR beta sequences accurately predicted the HLA-A and HLA-B alleles for most subjects in the first cohort. Compared with the roughly 600-donor mean, donors in an Asian-associated ancestry cluster had fewer N-insertions in productive TCRs, according to a later genetic analysis. In a later analysis, most CMV-associated TCR beta chains were found to appear HLA-restricted, with HLA associations seemingly driven largely by CMV exposure. A total of roughly 160 TCR beta chains were listed by the study as associated with cytomegalovirus. In a later analysis, HLA-associated TCR beta chains showed more clonal expansion and lower generation probabilities than non-associated chains that were equally common. The authors suggested that the approach could potentially be extended to other disease states and immunological phenotypes. In a later genetic analysis, a missense DCLRE1C variant was associated with V-gene and J-gene trimming of TCR beta chains, and the association was replicated in an independent cohort. A group of highly shared sequence variants was considered likely to be a technical artifact of the sequencing pipeline. An earlier analysis of approximately 500 of the donors showed that most TCR beta V segments appeared in productive rearrangements either about 90% or about 30% of the time, which broadly matched IMGT annotations. Assigning TCR associations to individual alleles was difficult when HLA alleles, especially DR and DQ, strongly co-occurred. Over 15 rarely observed V segments, including chromosome 9 orphons, were excluded from the earlier analysis of several hundred of the donors because counts were too low. Because HLA typing was unavailable for some donors at each locus, only the typed subset was used in association tests. A later analysis reported that several top co-occurrence clusters appeared linked to parvovirus B19, influenza, CMV and Epstein-Barr virus. According to a later analysis, TCR association rates differed among HLA loci, with DRB1 alleles showing the most associated TCRs and HLA-C alleles showing the fewest. Presence/absence analyses assumed roughly uniform sequencing depth across donors, an assumption that may not hold. CMV serostatus was the only immune exposure information available for the cohort. At a false discovery rate of 0.05, a later analysis linked under 20,000 TCR beta sequences to specific HLA alleles. Some IMGT-functional V segments, including TRBV6-2 and TRBV6-3, could not be told apart with the 87-base-pair reads, so those segments were excluded. In both the original and validation cohorts, the classifier was reported to diagnose cytomegalovirus status with high specificity and sensitivity.

The chain couples TRBV7-2 to TRBJ2-3, with 10 bases in between that match TRBD1. Sample: PBMCs. This TCR was sampled from a male donor in good health and CMV-seronegative. The CDR3 region: CASSLDTEDRGGTDTQYF. In nucleotide form, the sequence is TGTGCCAGCAGCTTAGATACGGAGGACAGGGGGGGCACAGATACGCAGTATTTT.